The 5 T cell receptor beta chains reported below all come from one sample, sequenced in a study of blood T cell repertoires in COVID-19. The method was immunoSEQ multiplex PCR; TCRdb's version includes in-frame clones alone and lacks a portion of them. Of about 160,000 clones in the sample, approximately 79% were seen once. The sample comprised PBMCs or T cells enriched from blood (not recorded which). The receptor set was obtained from a man aged 45-65 years who had recovered from COVID-19.

J is TRBJ1-6 and V is TRBV2; TRBD1 might be the D (6 bases). The CDR3 is made up of 15 amino acids. Germline CDR1 reads SNHLY; CDR2 reads FYNNEI. With 3 bases removed from V and 4 bases from J, the gap between germline ends came to 10 bases. The CDR3 protein is CASSEQGGYNSPLHF. The CDR3 DNA is TGTGCCAGCAGTGAGCAAGGGGGTTATAATTCACCCCTCCACTTT.

The gene calls are TRBV2 and TRBJ1-1, with a weak D call TRBD1 (5 bases). This CDR3 is built from 14 residues. V lost 2 bases to trimming and J lost 7 bases, with 14 bases between them. The germline V gene has CDR1 SNHLY and CDR2 FYNNEI. CDR3 nucleotide sequence: TGTGCCAGCAGTGAAAGGGTCAGGGAGGTTGAAGCTTTCTTT. Protein product: CASSERVREVEAFF. The full variable domain, rest sourced from reference TRBV2 and TRBJ1-1, is EPEVTQTPSHQVTQMGQEVILRCVPISNHLYFYWYRQILGQKVEFLVSFYNNEISEKSEIFDDQFSVERPDGSNFTLKIRSTKLEDSAMYFCASSERVREVEAFFGQGTRLTVV.

The gene calls are TRBV18 and TRBJ1-1; the match to TRBD1 covers 7 bases. This CDR3 is built from 15 residues. The trim removed 3 bases at V and 0 bases at J, leaving 4 bases unmatched. In germline, CDR1 is KGHSH, CDR2 LQKENI. The CDR3 here is CASSPDRAMNTEAFF. CDR3 bases: TGTGCCAGCTCACCTGACAGGGCCATGAACACTGAAGCTTTCTTT.

The chain links TRBV11-3 to TRBJ2-7; the D gene is possibly TRBD1 (5 bases). The germline V gene encodes CDR1 SGHNT and CDR2 YENEEA. CDR3 length equals 14 residues. V was cut by 2 bases and J by 0 bases, with 8 bases left in between. CDR3: CASSLNQGSYEQYF. The CDR3 nucleotides are TGTGCCAGCAGCTTAAACCAGGGCTCCTACGAGCAGTACTTC.

V and J are TRBV4-3 and TRBJ1-6, with 9 bases lining up with TRBD1. Germline trimming cut 4 bases from V and 7 bases from J; bases unmatched to any gene: 5. The CDR3 has 15 residues. Per germline, CDR1 LGHNA and CDR2 YSLEER. Here the CDR3 reads CASSLGDRENSPLHF. DNA of the CDR3: TGCGCCAGCAGCCTCGGGGACAGGGAGAATTCACCCCTCCACTTT.